One TCR beta chain is described in this entry. The antigen is unknown. TCRdb's table, derived via immunoSEQ multiplex PCR, lists solely in-frame clones and lacks some. Seen here are 150,000 to 200,000 clones, 85% to 95% observed once, and the top ten hold 3.5% to 5%. V lost 1 base to trimming and J lost 14 bases, with 15 bases between them. Germline values: CDR1 SGHAT, CDR2 FQNNGV. The CDR3 covers 13 residues. The sample originates from a study of T cell responses to AZD1222 COVID-19 vaccine. Findings and caveats of the study: Of spike-specific TCRs, nearly half reportedly target regions left unmutated in variants. Following two doses of AZD1222, Spike-specific TCR breadth and depth rose.

This TCR was recovered from an adult in good health. The chain carries TRBV11-2 and TRBJ2-1; tentatively, D is TRBD2 (5 bases). The material was peripheral blood, obtained on day 0 of AZD1222 vaccination. The CDR3 sequence: CASSLGFGIRKFF. CDR3 DNA: TGTGCCAGCAGCTTAGGTTTCGGGATTCGGAAGTTCTTC.